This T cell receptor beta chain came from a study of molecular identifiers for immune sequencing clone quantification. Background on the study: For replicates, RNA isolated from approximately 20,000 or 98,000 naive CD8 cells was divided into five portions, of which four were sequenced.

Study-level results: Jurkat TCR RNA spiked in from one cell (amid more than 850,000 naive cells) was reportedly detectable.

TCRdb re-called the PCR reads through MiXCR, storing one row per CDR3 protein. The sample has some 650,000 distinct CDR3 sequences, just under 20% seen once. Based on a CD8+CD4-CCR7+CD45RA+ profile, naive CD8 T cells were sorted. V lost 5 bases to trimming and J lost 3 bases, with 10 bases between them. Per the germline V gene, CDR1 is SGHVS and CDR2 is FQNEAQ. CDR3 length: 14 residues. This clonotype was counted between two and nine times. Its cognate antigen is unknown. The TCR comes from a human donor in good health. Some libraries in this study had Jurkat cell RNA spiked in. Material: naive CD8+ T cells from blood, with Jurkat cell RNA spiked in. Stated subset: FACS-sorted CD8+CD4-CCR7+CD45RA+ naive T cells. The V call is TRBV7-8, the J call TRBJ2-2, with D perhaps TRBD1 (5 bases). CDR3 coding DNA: TGTGCCAGCAGCCCGGACACGTACACCGGGGAGCTGTTTTTT. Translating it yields CASSPDTYTGELFF. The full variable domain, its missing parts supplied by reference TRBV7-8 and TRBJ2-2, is GAGVSQSPRYKVAKRGQDVALRCDPISGHVSLFWYQQALGQGPEFLTYFQNEAQLDKSGLPSDRFFAERPEGSVSTLKIQRTQQEDSAVYLCASSPDTYTGELFFGEGSRLTVL.